These T cell receptor beta chains were read from a single sample in a study of blood T cells in healthy people across ages. In TCRdb, the 5' RACE reads were re-called with MiXCR into one record per CDR3 protein. This sample has about 1,000,000 distinct CDR3 sequences, with over 35% found just once. Sample: blood. The receptors stem from a woman in her fifties or sixties in good health. CDR3s include the opening cysteine and the closing phenylalanine or tryptophan. The D gene is left open where the match is weak. Clone size is not always given. Where it is, it says once, few, many or a class for expanded clones.

TRBJ2-7	TRBV20-1	.	.	TGCAGTGCTAGGGCGGTCGCCTACGAGCAGTACTTC	CSARAVAYEQYF
TRBJ2-7	TRBV28	.	TRBD1	TGTGCCAGCAGTTTGACAGGGTATGGAACCTACGAGCAGTACTTC	CASSLTGYGTYEQYF
TRBJ2-5	TRBV12-3/TRBV12-4	.	.	TGTGCCAGCAGCAAGACGGCGGAGCTGTACAATGAGCAGTACTTC	CASSKTAELYNEQYF
TRBJ1-1	TRBV6-6	.	.	TGTGCCAGCAGTTCCCAGGAGAACACTGAAGCTTTCTTT	CASSSQENTEAFF
TRBJ2-3	TRBV7-8	few	TRBD2	TGTGCCAGCAGCTTAAGGCCTAGCGGGAGCACAGATACGCAGTATTTT	CASSLRPSGSTDTQYF
TRBJ2-6	TRBV7-3	.	.	TGTGCCAGCAGCGCGGACACTGGGGCCAACGTCCTGACTTTC	CASSADTGANVLTF
TRBJ1-5	TRBV27	.	.	TGTGCCAGCAGTTTTAAAGGGGGACAGCCCCAGCATTTT	CASSFKGGQPQHF
TRBJ2-5	TRBV20-1	.	TRBD1	TGCAGTGCTAGCGGCCGGGACAGTGATCAAGAGACCCAGTACTTC	CSASGRDSDQETQYF
TRBJ2-3	TRBV3-1	.	.	TGTGCCCTCAGGGGTACCGCTCATACGCAGTATTTT	CALRGTAHTQYF
TRBJ1-2	TRBV7-9	few	.	TGTGCCAGCAGGGACCCCGTCTCGGAGGGCTACACCTTC	CASRDPVSEGYTF
TRBJ2-1	TRBV27	once	.	TGTGCCAGCAGGGCTAGTCCCTTAGGGGGAGAGTCCTACAATGAGCAGTTCTTC	CASRASPLGGESYNEQFF
TRBJ2-1	TRBV7-9	few	TRBD2	TGTGCCAGCAGAGCCTTGGGAGCGGGAGCTCACGAGGCGTACAATGAGCAGTTCTTC	CASRALGAGAHEAYNEQFF
TRBJ2-4	TRBV2	.	.	TGTGCCAGCCTTGGACGGGAGCTCAATGAGCAGTACTTC	CASLGRELNEQYF
TRBJ1-4	TRBV7-9	few	.	TGTGCCAGCAGCTCGCGAGAAAAACTGTTTTTT	CASSSREKLFF
TRBJ2-5	TRBV9	few	.	TGTGCCAGCAGCTGGACACCTCAAGAGACCCAGTACTTC	CASSWTPQETQYF
TRBJ2-7	TRBV5-1	.	TRBD1	TGCGCCAGCAGCCCAACCGGGACAGGAAAGTACGAGCAGTACTTC	CASSPTGTGKYEQYF
TRBJ2-1	TRBV20-1	.	TRBD1	TGCAGTGCTAGAGATGTACAGGGGACGTACAATGAGCAGTTCTTC	CSARDVQGTYNEQFF
TRBJ2-1	TRBV3-1	.	.	TGTGCCAGCAGCCCTGAGGTTGCGCAGTCCAATGAGCAGTTCTTC	CASSPEVAQSNEQFF
TRBJ2-7	TRBV6-5	.	TRBD1	TGTGCCAGCAGTTATCACCCGGGACAGGGCTCCTACGAGCAGTACTTC	CASSYHPGQGSYEQYF
TRBJ2-5	TRBV27	few	.	TGTGCCAGCATGGAGGTTGGAGAGACCCAGTACTTC	CASMEVGETQYF
TRBJ2-7	TRBV7-2	.	TRBD2	TGTGCCAGCAGCTTAGTAACTAGCGGCCTCTACGAGCAGTACTTC	CASSLVTSGLYEQYF
TRBJ2-5	TRBV3-1	few	.	TGTGCCAGCAGCCCGAGCGCCGCCGGAGAGACCCAGTACTTC	CASSPSAAGETQYF
TRBJ1-2	TRBV20-1	.	.	TGCAGTGCTAGAGATCCGGGGGGAGACTATGGCTACACCTTC	CSARDPGGDYGYTF
TRBJ2-7	TRBV20-1	many	.	TGCAGTGCTAGTGGGTTAGGAATAAGCGAGCAGTACTTC	CSASGLGISEQYF
TRBJ1-2	TRBV20-1	.	.	TGCAGTGCTAGAGTAGGGAACTATAGCTACACCTTC	CSARVGNYSYTF
TRBJ2-1	TRBV29-1	.	.	TGCAGCGTTGAAGAAGGAGGGGGCGTCTCCTACAATGAGCAGTTCTTC	CSVEEGGGVSYNEQFF
TRBJ2-5	TRBV5-1	once	TRBD1	TGCGCCAGCAGCATACAGGGGCGGTACCAAGAGACCCAGTACTTC	CASSIQGRYQETQYF
TRBJ2-3	TRBV5-1	.	TRBD1	TGCGCCAGCAGCTCTGGACAGGGGGCGGAATTCAGTACCCGCACAGATACGCAGTATTTT	CASSSGQGAEFSTRTDTQYF
TRBJ2-3	TRBV11-2	.	TRBD1	TGTGCCAGCACCCATAACGACAGGGTAAACCGCGAGGGCCCAGATACGCAGTATTTT	CASTHNDRVNREGPDTQYF
TRBJ2-7	TRBV10-3	.	.	TGTGCCATCAGTCGAGAGGGACTTCCGAGCGGTTTCTACGAGCAGTACTTC	CAISREGLPSGFYEQYF
TRBJ1-1	TRBV20-1	few	.	TGCAGTGCTACTAGGGTACAAAACACTGAAGCTTTCTTT	CSATRVQNTEAFF
TRBJ2-7	TRBV10-2	large	TRBD1	TGCGCCAGCAGTGAGGATGGGACAGGCGCCTACGAGCAGTACTTC	CASSEDGTGAYEQYF
TRBJ1-1	TRBV11-2	.	.	TGTGCCAGCAGCTTAAACGGGGGATTCGGATTCATGAACACTGAAGCTTTCTTT	CASSLNGGFGFMNTEAFF
TRBJ2-5	TRBV9	once	.	TGTGCCAGCAGCCCCCGCCCTAGTTGGCAAGAGACCCAGTACTTC	CASSPRPSWQETQYF
TRBJ1-1	TRBV25-1	.	.	TGTGCCAGCAGTGGCGAGGAGGGCCTTGGTGCTGAAGCTTTCTTT	CASSGEEGLGAEAFF
TRBJ2-7	TRBV13	few	TRBD1	TGTGCCAGCAGCTCAGGGACAGGGCGACCCTCTGAGCAGTACTTC	CASSSGTGRPSEQYF
TRBJ2-7	TRBV4-1	.	.	TGCGCCAGCAGCCAAGTGGAGGGTTCACTGGATTGGTTCAGTCACGAGCAGTACTTC	CASSQVEGSLDWFSHEQYF
TRBJ2-1	TRBV5-1	few	.	TGCGCCAGCAGCGTGATTTCCCAGGACAATGAGCAGTTCTTC	CASSVISQDNEQFF
TRBJ2-5	TRBV6-2/TRBV6-3	.	.	TGTGCCAGCATTTTTGCGGGTTGGAGTCCAGGAGAGACCCAGTACTTC	CASIFAGWSPGETQYF
TRBJ2-7	TRBV27	.	.	TGTGCCAGCAGTCTCCTCCGGGACACCCCCTCTTACGAGCAGTACTTC	CASSLLRDTPSYEQYF
TRBJ2-5	TRBV3-1	few	.	TGTGCCAGCAGCCAAGTGGAGATGGAGACCCAGTACTTC	CASSQVEMETQYF